The 8 T cell receptor beta chains presented below share a single source sample, sequenced in a study of cytomegalovirus exposure and HLA in healthy donors. PCR primers comprised 60 Vbeta and 13 Jbeta primers. TCRdb's copy holds only in-frame clones and misses some; the assay was immunoSEQ multiplex PCR. The table includes approximately 110,000 clones, about 81% detected once. The sequenced sample consisted of PBMCs. Receptor source: a man aged 25 to 40 in good health and CMV-seronegative.

The CDR3 region has the DNA TGCGCCAGCAGTGAGCATCCCGGACAGGGGAATGACGGCTACACCTTC. This encodes CASSEHPGQGNDGYTF. V and J are TRBV10-2 and TRBJ1-2; 9 bases fit TRBD1. The germline gives CDR1 WSHSY, CDR2 SAAADI. J lost 8 bases, V lost 2 bases, and 12 bases had no gene match. The CDR3 totals 16 residues.

The count of this clone is one. The chain couples TRBV2 to TRBJ2-7; D gene ambiguous. The germline V and J ends were trimmed by 7 bases and 4 bases, with 11 bases remaining between them. Looked up from germline, CDR1 is SNHLY and CDR2 is FYNNEI. The length of the CDR3 is 12 residues. The CDR3 spells CASNAGEYEQYF. CDR3 nucleotide sequence: TGTGCCAGCAATGCAGGTGAATACGAGCAGTACTTC.

The V call is TRBV27, the J call TRBJ2-4; 10 nucleotides agree with TRBD2. CDR1 is MNHEY and CDR2 is SMNVEV in the germline V gene (reference sequence). This CDR3 region has 17 residues. V shed 4 bases and J 11 bases; nucleotides not matched to a gene: 17. The CDR3 DNA is TGTGCCAGCAGTTCACCTCTGACTAGCGGGCCCTCTCCGGTTCAGTACTTC. Its translation: CASSSPLTSGPSPVQYF.

This clone was seen a handful of times. The chain is built from TRBV27 and TRBJ1-5; D call uncertain. Trimming took off 2 bases at V and 0 bases at J, with 14 bases between the two ends. In germline, CDR1 is MNHEY, CDR2 SMNVEV (reference sequence). CDR3 length: 17 residues. The CDR3 DNA sequence: TGTGCCAGCAGTTTAATTGGTACAGAGTATAGCAATCAGCCCCAGCATTTT. Protein product: CASSLIGTEYSNQPQHF.

The V and J genes are TRBV6-1 and TRBJ2-2; 14 bases map to TRBD2. The J segment lost 3 bases and the V segment lost 4 bases, leaving 4 bases of the junction unmatched. Germline V CDR1 and CDR2: MNHNS, SASEGT. The CDR3 is 17 amino acids. CDR3 DNA sequence: TGTGCCAGCAGTGGACTAGCGGGAGGGCCTTACACCGGGGAGCTGTTTTTT. Protein sequence: CASSGLAGGPYTGELFF.

The chain has TRBV5-6 and TRBJ2-4; D remains ambiguous. CDR3 length: 15 residues. Germline assignment: CDR1 SGHDT and CDR2 YYEEEE. V was clipped by 1 base and J by 0 bases, with 8 bases between them. The CDR3 loop is CASSLSLLAKNIQYF. The CDR3 region has the DNA TGTGCCAGCAGCTTGTCTCTCCTAGCCAAAAACATTCAGTACTTC.

The chain recombines TRBV18 with TRBJ2-6, with 11 bases lining up with TRBD2. CDR3 size: 18 residues. In germline, CDR1 is KGHSH, CDR2 LQKENI. V lost 6 bases and J lost 0; bases outside the gene matches: 7. DNA for the CDR3: TGTGCCAGCTCTCAACCGGGACTAGCGGACTCTGGGGCCAACGTCCTGACTTTC. As protein: CASSQPGLADSGANVLTF.

The V call is TRBV28, the J call TRBJ1-5; 8 nucleotides line up with TRBD1. With V trimmed by 4 bases and J by 7 bases, 9 bases remained unmatched. The CDR3 runs to 15 residues. Germline-derived CDR1 and CDR2 are MDHEN and SYDVKM. The CDR3 loop reads CASSSQYRGRQPQHF. Here the CDR3 DNA reads TGTGCCAGCAGTTCCCAATACAGGGGGAGGCAGCCCCAGCATTTT.